A single sample gave rise to the 20 T cell receptor beta chains below, sequenced in a study of cytomegalovirus exposure and HLA in healthy donors. The table came from immunoSEQ multiplex PCR; TCRdb's copy has only in-frame clones and leaves some out. The sample lists roughly 75,000 clones, 94% occurring once. The sample consisted of PBMCs. All receptors come from a woman younger than 30 in good health and CMV-seronegative.

The gene calls are TRBV4-1 and TRBJ1-2, with 8 bases matching TRBD1. The CDR3 loop spans 16 amino acids. CDR1 MGHRA and CDR2 YSYEKL come from the germline V gene. V trimming: 5 bases; J trimming: 0 bases; junction bases outside the gene matches: 8. The chain's CDR3 is CASSNGQGITNYGYTF. For the CDR3, the DNA is TGCGCCAGCAGCAATGGACAGGGAATTACTAACTATGGCTACACCTTC.

The chain recombines TRBV6-6 with TRBJ1-6; 10 bases agree with TRBD1. CDR1 is MNHNY, CDR2 SVGAGI, per germline (reference sequence). J was trimmed by 5 bases and V by 2 bases; bases with no gene match: 3. CDR3 length equals 16 residues. CDR3 loop: CASSYGGTGDNSPLHF. CDR3 bases: TGTGCCAGCAGTTACGGCGGGACAGGGGATAATTCACCCCTCCACTTT.

The gene calls are TRBV28 and TRBJ2-5; 9 bases are shared with TRBD1. V shed 5 bases, J shed 5 bases, and the junction held 12 bases outside the gene matches. The CDR3 loop spans 16 amino acids. Per germline, CDR1 MDHEN and CDR2 SYDVKM. The CDR3 is CASSAQGARFGETQYF. The CDR3 coding sequence is TGTGCCAGCAGTGCACAGGGGGCACGCTTTGGCGAGACCCAGTACTTC.

This chain uses TRBV7-9 with TRBJ2-3; no firm D call. Per the germline V gene, CDR1 is SEHNR and CDR2 is FQNEAQ (reference sequence). This CDR3 region has 13 residues. The germline V and J ends were trimmed by 0 bases and 5 bases, with 6 bases remaining between them. The CDR3 DNA reads as TGTGCCAGCAGCTTAGCCTGGCAAGATACGCAGTATTTT. Its translation is CASSLAWQDTQYF.

The V gene is TRBV7-2, the J gene TRBJ1-2; 7 bases map to TRBD1. The length of the CDR3 is 12 residues. The germline V gene encodes CDR1 SGHTA and CDR2 FQGNSA. V dropped 4 bases and J dropped 8; count of bases not matched to a gene: 4. CDR3 bases: TGTGCCAGCAGCTCGACAGGGCGCGGCTACACCTTC. Protein sequence: CASSSTGRGYTF.

The J gene is TRBJ2-2, the V gene TRBV6-4; D is possibly TRBD1 (5 bases). Trimming removed 3 bases from V and 8 bases from J, with 13 bases in between. The CDR3 sequence is 14 residues long. Looked up from germline, CDR1 is MRHNA and CDR2 is SNTAGT. The CDR3: CASSEVRVGGELFF. DNA for the CDR3: TGTGCCAGCAGTGAGGTCAGGGTTGGAGGGGAGCTGTTTTTT.

The rearrangement uses TRBV30 and TRBJ1-2; 8 bases align to TRBD1. With 2 bases clipped from V and 3 bases from J, the junction kept 8 bases outside the gene matches. This CDR3 has 15 residues. Looked up from germline, CDR1 is GTSNPN and CDR2 is SVGIG (reference sequence). The CDR3 nucleotides are TGTGCCTGGAGTTCGCCGGGACAGGTATACTATGGCTACACCTTC. It encodes CAWSSPGQVYYGYTF. The whole variable domain, remainder taken from reference TRBV30 and TRBJ1-2, is SQTIHQWPATLVQPVGSPLSLECTVEGTSNPNLYWYRQAAGRGLQLLFYSVGIGQISSEVPQNLSASRPQDRQFILSSKKLLLSDSGFYLCAWSSPGQVYYGYTFGSGTRLTVV.

The rearrangement uses TRBV2 and TRBJ1-3; TRBD1 aligns across 8 bases. The CDR3 runs to 16 residues. Per the germline V gene, CDR1 is SNHLY and CDR2 is FYNNEI. Trimming took 6 bases from V and 2 from J; bases not matched to a gene: 9. Here the CDR3 reads CASRDRVTTPGNTIYF. The CDR3 nucleotides are TGTGCCAGCAGGGACAGGGTTACGACCCCTGGAAACACCATATATTTT.

This chain links TRBV15 with TRBJ2-7; D uncertain. The ends were cut back, 0 bases at V and 2 bases at J, with 5 bases in the middle. This CDR3 is 13 amino acids long. The germline V gene has CDR1 LNHNV and CDR2 YYDKDF (reference sequence). The CDR3 protein is CATSRDFAYEQYF. The CDR3 DNA is TGTGCCACCAGCAGAGATTTCGCCTACGAGCAGTACTTC.

The V call is TRBV4-2, the J call TRBJ1-1, with TRBD1 matching over 7 bases. Germline CDR1 is LGHNA and CDR2 is YNFKEQ. The CDR3 runs to 14 residues. V lost 0 bases to trimming and J lost 6 bases; unmatched junction nucleotides: 4. CDR3: CASSQDQGVPEAFF. For the CDR3, the DNA is TGTGCCAGCAGCCAAGATCAGGGGGTCCCTGAAGCTTTCTTT.

The chain couples TRBV30 to TRBJ2-3; 10 positions agree with TRBD2. The germline V gene encodes CDR1 GTSNPN and CDR2 SVGIG (reference sequence). J gave up 3 bases and V 3 bases, and 6 bases lay outside the gene matches. The CDR3 loop spans 15 amino acids. The CDR3 is CAWRGLAWETDTQYF. The CDR3 bases are TGTGCCTGGAGGGGACTAGCGTGGGAGACAGATACGCAGTATTTT.

The chain uses TRBV19 and TRBJ2-7; maybe TRBD2 (5 bases). V gave up 4 bases and J gave up 3 bases, with 16 bases separating them. From germline, CDR1 is LNHDA and CDR2 SQIVND (reference sequence). The CDR3 extends over 15 amino acids. CDR3 residues: CASSKREGEVYEQYF. The DNA of the CDR3 is TGTGCCAGTAGTAAGAGAGAGGGCGAAGTCTACGAGCAGTACTTC.

Notes on this clone: This same CDR3 is encoded by further DNA sequences in the sample. V gene TRBV5-1 combines with J gene TRBJ2-1; 9 bases match TRBD2. The CDR3 contains 14 residues. Germline V gene lookup returns CDR1 SGHRS and CDR2 YFSETQ. V shed 3 bases and J 3 bases; nucleotides not matched to a gene: 1. The CDR3 coding sequence is TGCGCCAGCAGCTCAGCGGGAGGCTACAATGAGCAGTTCTTC. It is translated as CASSSAGGYNEQFF.

V and J are TRBV10-2 and TRBJ1-2; D may be TRBD1 (5 bases). V dropped 3 bases and J dropped 6 bases, with 14 bases sitting between them. This CDR3 region has 14 residues. Per germline, CDR1 WSHSY and CDR2 SAAADI. The CDR3 is CASSETGGTHGYTF. The CDR3 DNA reads TGCGCCAGCAGTGAAACAGGTGGTACCCATGGCTACACCTTC.

The chain carries TRBV15 and TRBJ1-3, with 10 bases fitting TRBD1. Germline values: CDR1 LNHNV, CDR2 YYDKDF (reference sequence). CDR3 length: 16 amino acids. Trimming at V came to 4 bases and at J to 5 bases, leaving 8 bases not matched to a gene. This CDR3 reads CATSTPRDRGRNTIYF. The CDR3 DNA sequence: TGTGCCACCAGCACCCCCCGGGACAGGGGTAGAAACACCATATATTTT.

This clone appeared a few times. Here the CDR3 reads CASSEQRGLGEKLFF. CDR3 DNA: TGTGCCAGCAGTGAACAGAGGGGGCTTGGGGAAAAACTGTTTTTT. The chain uses TRBV2 and TRBJ1-4, with TRBD1 matching over 7 bases. The CDR3 runs to 15 residues. Germline values: CDR1 SNHLY, CDR2 FYNNEI. Trimming removed 2 bases from V and 8 bases from J; junction bases left unmatched: 8.

The chain recombines TRBV19 with TRBJ1-2, with a weak D call TRBD1 (5 bases). CDR3 length equals 15 residues. Germline CDR1 LNHDA, CDR2 SQIVND (reference sequence). V lost 7 bases and J 6 bases, leaving 21 bases between the germline ends. CDR3 region: CASTPRGAQENGYTF. The CDR3 DNA follows: TGTGCCAGTACCCCCCGTGGGGCCCAAGAGAATGGCTACACCTTC.

The J gene is TRBJ2-7, the V gene TRBV2, with 7 bases identical to TRBD2. CDR1 and CDR2 (germline): SNHLY, FYNNEI. The V segment lost 4 bases and the J segment 3 bases; nucleotides outside the gene matches: 0. This CDR3 comprises 12 residues. In nucleotides, the CDR3 is TGTGCCAGCAGTGGGACTAGCTACGAGCAGTACTTC. Residues: CASSGTSYEQYF.

In its sample, this clone was seen once. V is TRBV9 and J is TRBJ1-1; the match to TRBD1 covers 8 bases. CDR3 size: 17 residues. V was clipped by 1 base and J by 0 bases; unmatched bases: 8. Germline values: CDR1 SGDLS, CDR2 YYNGEE. CDR3 DNA sequence: TGTGCCAGCAGCGTAAGCAGCGGGACAGGCATGAACACTGAAGCTTTCTTT. Encoded protein: CASSVSSGTGMNTEAFF.

The chain links TRBV28 to TRBJ1-5; tentative D call: TRBD1 (6 bases). V lost 8 bases to trimming and J lost 6 bases, with 20 bases between them. This CDR3 comprises 15 residues. The V gene's germline CDR1 is MDHEN and CDR2 SYDVKM. CDR3 DNA sequence: TGTGCCAGCGGCGACGCGACAGGTTCCTCTCAGCCCCAGCATTTT. This translates into CASGDATGSSQPQHF.